Each of the 10 T cell receptor beta chains below was sequenced from the same sample in a study of T-cell reconstitution after alpha-beta-depleted transplantation in children. Unique molecular identifiers tagged the TCRbeta library. TCRdb analysed the PCR reads with MiXCR anew, one entry per CDR3 protein. The sample includes 330,000 or so distinct CDR3 sequences, approximately 10% of them seen just once. The specimen was PBMCs from the stem cell graft donor, collected from the stem cell graft. All receptors derive from a human donor who donated a stem cell graft to a child with acute lymphoblastic leukemia.

The genes are TRBV15 and TRBJ2-2; tentative D call: TRBD1 (6 bases). Germline CDR1 is LNHNV and CDR2 is YYDKDF (reference sequence). V lost 2 bases and J 5 bases, leaving 9 bases between the germline ends. The CDR3 consists of 14 residues. The CDR3 DNA sequence: TGTGCCACCAGCAGAACAGGGTGGACCGGGGAGCTGTTTTTT. Encoded protein: CATSRTGWTGELFF.

In this sample, this clonotype turned up many times. This chain joins TRBV7-3 and TRBJ2-1; 7 bases agree with TRBD2. The CDR3 runs 14 residues. The V gene end was trimmed by 2 bases and the J gene end by 9 bases; junction bases not matched to a gene: 7. Germline-derived CDR1 and CDR2 are SGHTA and FQGTGA. CDR3 region: CASSLGRERGEQFF. CDR3 nucleotides: TGTGCCAGCAGCTTAGGGAGGGAGCGGGGTGAGCAGTTCTTC. Full variable domain (outside the CDR3, taken from reference TRBV7-3 and TRBJ2-1): GAGVSQTPSNKVTEKGKYVELRCDPISGHTALYWYRQSLGQGPEFLIYFQGTGAADDSGLPNDRFFAVRPEGSVSTLKIQRTERGDSAVYLCASSLGRERGEQFFGPGTRLTVL.

This clonotype was found a few times. V and J are TRBV27 and TRBJ2-1, with 9 bases matching TRBD1. Trimming removed 6 bases from V and 7 bases from J; junction bases left unmatched: 19. Per germline, CDR1 MNHEY and CDR2 SMNVEV (reference sequence). This CDR3 region has 18 residues. CDR3 DNA sequence: TGTGCCAGCAGAACTCGACTCCGAATGGGACAGGGCCTAAATGAGCAGTTCTTC. Translating gives CASRTRLRMGQGLNEQFF.

Only a few counts were recorded for this clonotype. The genes are TRBV28 and TRBJ1-2, with D possibly matching TRBD1 (5 bases). Trimming left V 6 bases short and J 3 bases short, with 20 bases between. This CDR3 has 16 residues. Germline V lookup: CDR1 MDHEN, CDR2 SYDVKM. The CDR3 loop reads CASRKGTGPLYYGYTF. As DNA, the CDR3 is TGTGCCAGCAGAAAAGGAACAGGCCCCCTTTACTATGGCTACACCTTC.

The chain is built from TRBV5-1 and TRBJ2-7, with a tentative D call TRBD1 (5 bases). Germline V CDR1 and CDR2: SGHRS, YFSETQ. Trimming removed 8 bases from V and 4 bases from J, with 16 bases in between. CDR3 length: 13 residues. The CDR3 sequence: CASPLWGLYEQYF. The CDR3 DNA reads TGCGCCAGTCCCCTATGGGGCTTATACGAGCAGTACTTC. Looking up the rest from reference TRBV5-1 and TRBJ2-7 gives the full variable domain: KAGVTQTPRYLIKTRGQQVTLSCSPISGHRSVSWYQQTPGQGLQFLFEYFSETQRNKGNFPGRFSGRQFSNSRSEMNVSTLELGDSALYLCASPLWGLYEQYFGPGTRLTVT.

This clonotype was recorded at least ten times. This chain uses TRBV6-5 with TRBJ2-5, with D possibly TRBD1 on 6 matching bases. CDR1 is MNHEY, CDR2 SVGAGI, per germline. Trimming took 5 bases from V and 4 from J, leaving 17 bases between them. This CDR3 has 15 amino acids. The CDR3 nucleotides are TGTGCCAGCAGTATCGACAGGTCCTGGGGAGAGACCCAGTACTTC. Translation gives CASSIDRSWGETQYF.

This rearrangement joins TRBV3-1 to TRBJ2-3; 8 bases fit TRBD1. J lost 2 bases, V lost 8 bases, and 9 bases had no gene match. CDR3 length: 15 amino acids. In germline, CDR1 is LGHDT, CDR2 YNNKEL (reference sequence). The CDR3 region is CASSFTGQVTDTQYF. DNA of the CDR3: TGTGCCAGCTCCTTCACGGGACAGGTCACAGATACGCAGTATTTT.

This clonotype was counted a few times. The chain combines TRBV20-1 with TRBJ2-1; TRBD2 is a possible D gene (6 bases). The CDR3 is 15 amino acids. V lost 5 bases, J lost 0 bases, and 14 bases lay in between. Germline CDR1 DFQATT, CDR2 SNEGSKA (reference sequence). CDR3 bases: TGCAGTGCTGTCGAACTAGCAGACTCCTACAATGAGCAGTTCTTC. This translates into CSAVELADSYNEQFF.

V usage is TRBV27 and J usage is TRBJ2-1; 11 positions agree with TRBD2. V was pared by 5 bases and J by 6 bases, with 6 bases of the junction left unmatched. Looked up from germline, CDR1 is MNHEY and CDR2 is SMNVEV (reference sequence). This CDR3 is 15 amino acids long. The CDR3 here is CASSLTGLAVNEQFF. In DNA form, the CDR3 reads TGTGCCAGCAGTCTAACGGGACTAGCGGTCAATGAGCAGTTCTTC.

This clonotype occurred a few times. The V call is TRBV28, the J call TRBJ2-2; D is unresolved. The CDR3 is 14 amino acids. In germline, CDR1 is MDHEN, CDR2 SYDVKM. V was shortened by 4 bases and J by 1 base, with 7 bases between the two germline ends. The CDR3 nucleotides read TGTGCCAGCAGTTCCCGACTGAACACCGGGGAGCTGTTTTTT. Its protein is CASSSRLNTGELFF.